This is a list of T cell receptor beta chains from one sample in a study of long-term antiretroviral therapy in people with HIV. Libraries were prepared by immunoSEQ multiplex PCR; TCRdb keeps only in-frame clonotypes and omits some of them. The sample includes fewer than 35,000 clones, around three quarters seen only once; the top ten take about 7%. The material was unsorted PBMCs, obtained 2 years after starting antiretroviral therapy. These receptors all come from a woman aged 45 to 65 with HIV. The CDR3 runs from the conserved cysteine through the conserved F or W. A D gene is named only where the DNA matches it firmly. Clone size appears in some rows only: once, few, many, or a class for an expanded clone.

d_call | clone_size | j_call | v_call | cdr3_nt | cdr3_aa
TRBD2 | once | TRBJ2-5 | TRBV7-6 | TGTGCCAGCAGCTTACTTCCAACTAGCGGGGAAACCCAGTACTTC | CASSLLPTSGETQYF
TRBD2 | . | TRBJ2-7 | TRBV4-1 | TGCGCCAGCAGCCTTGGGACTAGCGGGGGCTACGAGCAGTACTTC | CASSLGTSGGYEQYF
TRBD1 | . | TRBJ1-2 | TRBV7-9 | TGTGCCAGCAGCTTAGTTGGGACAGGGGGGGGCTACACCTTC | CASSLVGTGGGYTF
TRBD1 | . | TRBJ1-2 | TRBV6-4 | TGTGCCAGCAGCACCGGGACAGGGGGTGTATATGGCTACACCTTC | CASSTGTGGVYGYTF
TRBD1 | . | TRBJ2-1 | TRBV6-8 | TGTGCCAGCAGTTACCCCGGACAGGGAGGCAATGAGCAGTTCTTC | CASSYPGQGGNEQFF
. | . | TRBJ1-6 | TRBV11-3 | TGTGCCAGCCGGGATTCCCAATCACCCCTCCACTTT | CASRDSQSPLHF
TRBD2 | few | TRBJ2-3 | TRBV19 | TGTGCCAGTGGGTTAGCGGGGGGGGGCACAGATACGCAGTATTTT | CASGLAGGGTDTQYF
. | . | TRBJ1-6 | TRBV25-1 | TGTGCCAGCAGTGGTGGACAGACGAATTCACCCCTCCACTTT | CASSGGQTNSPLHF
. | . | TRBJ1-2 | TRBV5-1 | TGCGCCAGCAGGCAGAATGCGGGCGGGAACTATGGCTACACCTTC | CASRQNAGGNYGYTF
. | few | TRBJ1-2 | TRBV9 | TGTGCCAGCAGCGTTTTGGCGACGGACTCCCTTTATGGCTACACCTTC | CASSVLATDSLYGYTF
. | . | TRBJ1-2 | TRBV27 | TGTGCCAGCAGTTTGTCGGGGGAAGCTGGCTACACCTTC | CASSLSGEAGYTF
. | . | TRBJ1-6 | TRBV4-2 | TGTGCCAGCAGCCATGGGAGAGCTCAGGCGGCGGATTCACCCCTCCACTTT | CASSHGRAQAADSPLHF
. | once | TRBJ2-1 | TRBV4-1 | TGCGCCAGCAGCCCTGGACCTTACAATGAGCAGTTCTTC | CASSPGPYNEQFF
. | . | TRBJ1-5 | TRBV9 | TGTGCCAGCAGTCCTAGCGGGGGTAGCAATCAGCCCCAGCATTTT | CASSPSGGSNQPQHF
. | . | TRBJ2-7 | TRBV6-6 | TGTGCCAGCAGCTACCTAGCTTCCTACGAGCAGTACTTC | CASSYLASYEQYF
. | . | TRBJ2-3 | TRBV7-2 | TGTGCCAGCAGCGATACTAGGGACACAGATACGCAGTATTTT | CASSDTRDTDTQYF
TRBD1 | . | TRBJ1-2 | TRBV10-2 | TGCGCCAGCAGTGATGGTAAACAGGGGAACTATGGCTACACCTTC | CASSDGKQGNYGYTF
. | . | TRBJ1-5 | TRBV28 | TGTGCCAGCAGTCCCACCCGAAGAGGGGAGGGCAATCAGCCCCAGCATTTT | CASSPTRRGEGNQPQHF
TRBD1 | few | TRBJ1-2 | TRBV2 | TGTGCCAGCAGTACCCGGGACAGGGATGGCTACACCTTC | CASSTRDRDGYTF
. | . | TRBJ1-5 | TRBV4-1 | TGCGCCAGCAGCCAAAGGGCAGGGGAAGGAGTACAGCCCCAGCATTTT | CASSQRAGEGVQPQHF
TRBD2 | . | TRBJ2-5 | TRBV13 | TGTGCCAGCAGCACCCTAGGACTAGCGGGGGGGCAGATGGGAGAGACCCAGTACTTC | CASSTLGLAGGQMGETQYF
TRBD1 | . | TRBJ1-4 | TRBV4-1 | TGCGCCAGCAGCTCGATGCAGGGGGGAGAAAAACTGTTTTTT | CASSSMQGGEKLFF
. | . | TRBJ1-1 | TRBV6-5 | TGTGCCAGCATTAGGAACACTGAAGCTTTCTTT | CASIRNTEAFF
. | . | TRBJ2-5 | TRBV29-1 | TGCAGCGTTGGGCTCCACCCAAAGGTAGAGACCCAGTACTTC | CSVGLHPKVETQYF
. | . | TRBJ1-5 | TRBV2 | TGTGCCAGCAGTGAAACGGGGAGAAATCAGCCCCAGCATTTT | CASSETGRNQPQHF
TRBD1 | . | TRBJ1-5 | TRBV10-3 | TGTGCCGCTGATGCGGGACAGCACGATTATAGCAATCAGCCCCAGCATTTT | CAADAGQHDYSNQPQHF
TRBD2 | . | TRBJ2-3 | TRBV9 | TGTGCCAGCAGCCCCCCTCAGCGGGGGGCCTGGAATACGCAGTATTTT | CASSPPQRGAWNTQYF
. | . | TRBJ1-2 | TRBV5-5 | TGTGCCAGCAGCCGGCGGGGGGGCGCGGGCTACACCTTC | CASSRRGGAGYTF
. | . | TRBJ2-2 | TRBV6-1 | TGTGCCAGCAGCCTACAGGGCGTCACCGGGGAGCTGTTTTTT | CASSLQGVTGELFF
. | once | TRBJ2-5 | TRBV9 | TGTGCCAGCAGCGTGGGCCAGCCCCAAGAGACCCAGTACTTC | CASSVGQPQETQYF
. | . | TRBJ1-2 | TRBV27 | TGTGCCAGCAGTTTCCAGCCCGGTAACTATGGCTACACCTTC | CASSFQPGNYGYTF
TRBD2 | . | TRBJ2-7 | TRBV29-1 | TGCAGCGTTGCGGGCGGGGGTTACGAGCAGTACTTC | CSVAGGGYEQYF
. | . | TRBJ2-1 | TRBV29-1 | TGCAGCCTTGGAGGGACAAAAGAGTCCAATGAGCAGTTCTTC | CSLGGTKESNEQFF
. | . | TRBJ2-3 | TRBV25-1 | TGTGCCAGCAGTGATCCGGGACCGAACACAGATACGCAGTATTTT | CASSDPGPNTDTQYF
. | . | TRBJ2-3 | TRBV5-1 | TGCGCCAGCAGCTTGGCCGGCATCGAGTATAGCACAGATACGCAGTATTTT | CASSLAGIEYSTDTQYF
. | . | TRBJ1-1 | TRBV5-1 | TGCGCCAGCAGCGCGCGGACAGATTTCGCTGAAGCTTTCTTT | CASSARTDFAEAFF
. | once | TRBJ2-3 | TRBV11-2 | TGTGCCAGCAGCCCCACCCGGACAGACTATACGCAGTATTTT | CASSPTRTDYTQYF
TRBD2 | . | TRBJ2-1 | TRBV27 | TGTGCCAGCCAGGGACTAGCGGGGGGTCCCGCCGAGCAGTTCTTC | CASQGLAGGPAEQFF
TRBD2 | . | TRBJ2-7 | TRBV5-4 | TGTGCCAGCAGCTGGAGCGGGGGGATTGGCGAGCAGTACTTC | CASSWSGGIGEQYF
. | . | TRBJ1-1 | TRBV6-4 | TGTGCCAGCAAAGCCGGGGCGGACACTGAAGCTTTCTTT | CASKAGADTEAFF
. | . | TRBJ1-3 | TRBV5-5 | TGTGCCAGCAGCCGAGGGACAAATGGAAACACCATATATTTT | CASSRGTNGNTIYF
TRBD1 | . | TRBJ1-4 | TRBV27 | TGTGCCAGCAGCCCTGGACAGGGGCGTGAAAAACTGTTTTTT | CASSPGQGREKLFF
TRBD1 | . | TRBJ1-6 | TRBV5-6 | TGTGCCAGCAGCTTTCCGTCCGGGACAGGGGAGAATAATTCACCCCTCCACTTT | CASSFPSGTGENNSPLHF
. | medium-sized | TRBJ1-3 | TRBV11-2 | TGTGCCAGCAGCCCCGGACGGACTACCTCTGGAAACACCATATATTTT | CASSPGRTTSGNTIYF
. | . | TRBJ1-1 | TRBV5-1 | TGCGCCAGCAGCTTGGATGTCAGCTTGAACACTGAAGCTTTCTTT | CASSLDVSLNTEAFF
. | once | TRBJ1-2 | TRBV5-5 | TGTGCCAGCAGCTTAAGCGGCAACTATGGCTACACCTTC | CASSLSGNYGYTF
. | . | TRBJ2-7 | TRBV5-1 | TGCGCCAGCAGCTTGACAGGGCAATACGAGCAGTACTTC | CASSLTGQYEQYF
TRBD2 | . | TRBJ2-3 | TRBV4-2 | TGTGCCAGCAGCCAAGATCCTAGCGGGGGGGCAAGGGATACGCAGTATTTT | CASSQDPSGGARDTQYF
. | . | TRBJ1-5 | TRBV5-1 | TGCGCCAGCAGCCAGGATGGAGGAGAGGTTCAGCCCCAGCATTTT | CASSQDGGEVQPQHF